A selection of T cell receptor beta chains follows, all from one sample in a study of synovial regulatory T cells in juvenile arthritis. TCRdb keeps only in-frame clones here, not all; method: immunoSEQ multiplex PCR. The sample table sets out more than 8,000 clones. Sequencing input: Treg cells from blood. The receptors stem from a donor aged 2-30 years with juvenile idiopathic arthritis. Both conserved end residues are part of each CDR3. Expanded clones are given a class, and other clones once, few, many or no size at all.

v_call: TRBV7-2; clone_size: NA; j_call: TRBJ2-4; cdr3_aa: CASSLVANIQYF
v_call: TRBV5-4; clone_size: NA; j_call: TRBJ2-3; cdr3_aa: CASSFDWRGTDTQYF
v_call: TRBV10-3; clone_size: NA; j_call: TRBJ1-5; cdr3_aa: CATGRGGALQPQHF
v_call: TRBV5-8; clone_size: NA; j_call: TRBJ1-2; cdr3_aa: CASTFGRDRYGYTF
v_call: TRBV19; clone_size: NA; j_call: TRBJ1-2; cdr3_aa: CASSMRGGGYGYTF
v_call: TRBV19; clone_size: NA; j_call: TRBJ1-2; cdr3_aa: CASSTTGTISGYTF
v_call: TRBV18; clone_size: NA; j_call: TRBJ1-1; cdr3_aa: CASSGFRDTEAFF
v_call: TRBV6-6; clone_size: NA; j_call: TRBJ1-3; cdr3_aa: CASSRRDRRNTIYF
v_call: TRBV5-4; clone_size: NA; j_call: TRBJ1-3; cdr3_aa: CASSTGTLSGNTIYF
v_call: TRBV19; clone_size: NA; j_call: TRBJ1-3; cdr3_aa: CASSIGGSGNTIYF
v_call: TRBV7-9; clone_size: NA; j_call: TRBJ1-2; cdr3_aa: CASSDPGSGGYTF
v_call: TRBV4-1; clone_size: NA; j_call: TRBJ1-2; cdr3_aa: CASSSPGQANYGYTF
v_call: TRBV5-4; clone_size: NA; j_call: TRBJ1-1; cdr3_aa: CASSLTGGGTEAFF
v_call: TRBV5-4; clone_size: NA; j_call: TRBJ1-1; cdr3_aa: CASSLVRDTEAFF
v_call: TRBV5-1; clone_size: NA; j_call: TRBJ1-1; cdr3_aa: CASSLGSMNTEAFF
v_call: TRBV18; clone_size: NA; j_call: TRBJ2-2; cdr3_aa: CASSLSSVGLTGELFF
v_call: TRBV2; clone_size: NA; j_call: TRBJ1-2; cdr3_aa: CASKETVPNYGYTF
v_call: TRBV10-3; clone_size: NA; j_call: TRBJ1-2; cdr3_aa: CAISWTRNTTNYGYTF
v_call: TRBV4-3; clone_size: NA; j_call: TRBJ2-2; cdr3_aa: CASSQEQGASGELFF
v_call: TRBV5-5; clone_size: NA; j_call: TRBJ1-1; cdr3_aa: CASSLEMNTEAFF
v_call: TRBV10-3; clone_size: NA; j_call: TRBJ1-2; cdr3_aa: CAISPDRGRVGYTF
v_call: TRBV19; clone_size: NA; j_call: TRBJ2-2; cdr3_aa: CASSPQGGNTGELFF
v_call: TRBV19; clone_size: NA; j_call: TRBJ1-3; cdr3_aa: CASTRGGPGNTIYF
v_call: TRBV4-3; clone_size: NA; j_call: TRBJ2-2; cdr3_aa: CASSQDLSINSPGELFF
v_call: TRBV5-1; clone_size: NA; j_call: TRBJ2-3; cdr3_aa: CASSSDGLESDTQYF
v_call: TRBV6-5; clone_size: NA; j_call: TRBJ2-2; cdr3_aa: CASKLKTGRAGELFF
v_call: TRBV4-3; clone_size: NA; j_call: TRBJ2-7; cdr3_aa: CASSQDGNGLYEQYF
v_call: TRBV19; clone_size: medium-sized; j_call: TRBJ2-6; cdr3_aa: CASSMSAGAGANVLTF
v_call: TRBV10-3; clone_size: NA; j_call: TRBJ1-6; cdr3_aa: CAISAVRDMASPLHF
v_call: TRBV2; clone_size: NA; j_call: TRBJ1-4; cdr3_aa: CASRSRQDNEKLFF
v_call: TRBV19; clone_size: NA; j_call: TRBJ2-1; cdr3_aa: CASRTLGGASYNEQFF
v_call: TRBV5-6; clone_size: NA; j_call: TRBJ1-2; cdr3_aa: CASSLVRGGYTF
v_call: TRBV19; clone_size: NA; j_call: TRBJ2-1; cdr3_aa: CASSPGLAWGGYNEQFF
v_call: TRBV4-3; clone_size: NA; j_call: TRBJ1-6; cdr3_aa: CASSQDLRTGGNSPLHF
v_call: TRBV5-8; clone_size: NA; j_call: TRBJ2-7; cdr3_aa: CASSLTGGLRSYEQYF
v_call: TRBV10-3; clone_size: NA; j_call: TRBJ2-2; cdr3_aa: CAIGVGGELFF
v_call: TRBV4-3; clone_size: NA; j_call: TRBJ2-7; cdr3_aa: CASSQATTGGDYEQYF
v_call: TRBV19; clone_size: NA; j_call: TRBJ1-3; cdr3_aa: CASRPTGGSGNTIYF
v_call: TRBV6-6; clone_size: NA; j_call: TRBJ2-7; cdr3_aa: CASSTQGLSFYEQYF
v_call: TRBV5-1; clone_size: NA; j_call: TRBJ2-1; cdr3_aa: CASRSGQGYNEQFF